These 9 T cell receptor beta chains came from one sample sequenced in a study of CD8 T cells in ankylosing spondylitis. TCRdb reprocessed the 5' RACE reads via MiXCR and lists one record per CDR3 protein. Among under 150,000 distinct CDR3 sequences listed, roughly a tenth were seen once. The source material was blood, either unsorted or a sorted T cell fraction (not recorded which). These receptors were collected from a male donor with ankylosing spondylitis or in good health (not recorded which).

This chain links TRBV28 with TRBJ2-1, with 7 bases lining up with TRBD2. The V and J ends lost 5 bases and 4 bases, in that order; junction bases with no gene match: 11. This CDR3 spans 16 amino acids. Per germline, CDR1 MDHEN and CDR2 SYDVKM. The CDR3 DNA sequence: TGTGCCAGCAGTACCGTAGCGGGCTCGTCATACAATGAGCAGTTCTTC. Its protein is CASSTVAGSSYNEQFF.

This clonotype was recorded many times. J is TRBJ2-3 and V is TRBV27, with 7 bases aligning to TRBD2. The germline gives CDR1 MNHEY, CDR2 SMNVEV (reference sequence). V shed 2 bases and J 2 bases; nucleotides not matched to a gene: 7. This CDR3 has 16 amino acids. The CDR3 DNA is TGTGCCAGCAGTTTAGCGGGAGCGCTCAACACAGATACGCAGTATTTT. Protein sequence: CASSLAGALNTDTQYF.

This clonotype was found many times. The chain has TRBV29-1 and TRBJ1-2; weak D call: TRBD1 (5 bases). The CDR3 totals 14 residues. Per the germline V gene, CDR1 is SQVTM and CDR2 is ANQGSEA. Trimming removed 7 bases from V and 4 bases from J, with 19 bases in between. The CDR3 DNA reads as TGCAGCGACGGACACAAGGTTGGATCCTATGGCTACACCTTC. Amino acids: CSDGHKVGSYGYTF.

The rearrangement links TRBV20-1 to TRBJ2-7; D gene uncertain. Germline values: CDR1 DFQATT, CDR2 SNEGSKA (reference sequence). The CDR3 has 13 amino acids. V lost 5 bases to trimming and J lost 5 bases, with 16 bases between them. CDR3 nucleotides: TGCAGTGCTGAAACCGGCCTCTACCACGAGCAGTACTTC. It yields the protein CSAETGLYHEQYF.

There are many counts of this clonotype. The chain combines TRBV20-1 with TRBJ2-1, with D perhaps TRBD2 (7 bases). In germline, CDR1 is DFQATT, CDR2 SNEGSKA (reference sequence). Trimming shortened V by 6 bases and J by 2 bases, and 17 bases separated the two germline ends. There are 15 residues in the CDR3. Here the CDR3 DNA reads TGCAGTGCGCCGGATTGGGAGGGGGCCTACAATGAGCAGTTCTTC. Translated, it gives CSAPDWEGAYNEQFF.

This clonotype was counted at least ten times. This chain connects TRBV7-9 to TRBJ2-5, with a possible D match to TRBD1 (5 bases). The CDR3 sequence is 14 residues long. Looked up from germline, CDR1 is SEHNR and CDR2 is FQNEAQ (reference sequence). The V end was cut by 1 base, the J end by 2 bases, with 8 bases between. CDR3 residues: CASSLVDSQETQYF. The CDR3 bases are TGTGCCAGCAGCTTAGTCGACAGTCAAGAGACCCAGTACTTC.

In this sample, this clonotype turned up once. V gene TRBV5-1 combines with J gene TRBJ2-6; possible D gene TRBD2, 5 bases. Trimming removed 0 bases from V and 8 bases from J, with 12 bases in between. This CDR3 has 15 residues. Germline V gene sequence: CDR1 SGHRS, CDR2 YFSETQ. CDR3 sequence reads: CASSLVASGTNVLTF. For the CDR3, the DNA is TGCGCCAGCAGCTTGGTAGCGTCCGGGACCAACGTCCTGACTTTC.

The genes are TRBV7-6 and TRBJ2-4; 7 bases are a match to TRBD1. The CDR3 is 16 residues long. CDR1 and CDR2 from the germline V gene are SGHVS and FNYEAQ. The V and J ends lost 5 bases and 5 bases, in that order; junction bases with no gene match: 12. CDR3 nucleotides: TGTGCCAGCAGCATTGGGGACAGCCCGGCCGAAAACATTCAGTACTTC. Encoded protein: CASSIGDSPAENIQYF.

This clonotype has ten or more counts. The chain has TRBV12-3 or TRBV12-4 and TRBJ1-1; D may be TRBD1 (6 bases). Deletions cut 6 bases from V and 0 bases from J, with 11 bases between. The CDR3 loop spans 14 amino acids. The CDR3: CASRETGLNTEAFF. Written as DNA, the CDR3 is TGTGCCAGCAGGGAGACAGGATTGAACACTGAAGCTTTCTTT.